Listed here are 7 T cell receptor beta chains from one sample, sequenced in a study of blood T cell repertoires in COVID-19. Sequencing was performed with immunoSEQ multiplex PCR; in TCRdb, only in-frame clones are kept and a portion is missing. The sample shows over 45,000 clones, 65% to 85% of them seen only once. Sequenced input: peripheral blood. The source of these receptors is a human donor with active or convalescent COVID-19. The donor label of this sample is uncertain.

The CDR3 nucleotides are TGTGCCAGCAGCCCCGTCGTGAGCGGCTACGAGCAGTACTTC. It encodes CASSPVVSGYEQYF. The gene calls are TRBV7-6 and TRBJ2-7; the D gene is possibly TRBD2 (5 bases). Trimming took off 5 bases at V and 3 bases at J, with 14 bases between the two ends. Germline values: CDR1 SGHVS, CDR2 FNYEAQ. This CDR3 contains 14 residues.

This clone appeared once. The chain combines TRBV14 with TRBJ2-1; 13 nucleotides agree with TRBD2. Losses at the gene ends were 4 bases for V and 9 bases for J; bases not matched to a gene: 6. This CDR3 contains 15 residues. The V gene's germline CDR1 is SGHDN and CDR2 FVKESK. CDR3 bases: TGTGCCAGCAGCCGGACTAGCGGGAGTTCAAGTGAGCAGTTCTTC. Translating gives CASSRTSGSSSEQFF.

The DNA of the CDR3 is TGCGCCAGCAGCCCGGGACAGTACCAAGAGACCCAGTACTTC. Its protein product is CASSPGQYQETQYF. This sequence joins TRBV5-1 and TRBJ2-5, with TRBD1 matching over 7 bases. This CDR3 is built from 14 residues. CDR1 is SGHRS, CDR2 YFSETQ, per germline. The V and J ends lost 4 bases and 0 bases, in that order; junction bases with no gene match: 3.

The chain links TRBV11-2 to TRBJ2-7; D gene uncertain. The CDR3 runs 15 residues. The germline CDR1 and CDR2 sequences are SGHAT and FQNNGV. V was clipped by 2 bases and J by 4 bases, with 15 bases between them. The CDR3 DNA follows: TGTGCCAGCAGCTTAAAACGACTGAACGGGTACGAGCAGTACTTC. It encodes CASSLKRLNGYEQYF.

This clone turned up a few times. This chain uses TRBV5-1 with TRBJ2-2; TRBD1 aligns across 7 bases. The CDR3 extends over 15 amino acids. V trimming: 6 bases; J trimming: 9 bases; junction bases outside the gene matches: 14. Germline V CDR1 and CDR2: SGHRS, YFSETQ. CDR3 sequence reads: CASTQGVSARRELFF. As DNA, the CDR3 is TGCGCCAGCACCCAGGGGGTGTCGGCTAGGAGGGAGCTGTTTTTT.

This clone was picked up one time. The chain uses TRBV13 and TRBJ2-3; D may be TRBD2 (6 bases). The CDR3 is made up of 14 amino acids. Germline CDR1 and CDR2: PRHDT and FYEKMQ (reference sequence). V was trimmed by 4 bases and J by 4 bases, leaving 12 bases between them. The CDR3 sequence: CASSWRLVSDTQYF. For the CDR3, the DNA is TGTGCCAGCAGCTGGCGACTAGTTTCAGATACGCAGTATTTT.

This chain uses TRBV6-1 with TRBJ1-2; D call uncertain. From germline, CDR1 is MNHNS and CDR2 SASEGT. V shed 5 bases and J shed 2 bases, with 12 bases lying between them. CDR3 length equals 14 residues. The CDR3 DNA sequence: TGTGCCAGCAGTCCACCCGACGGGAACTATGGCTACACCTTC. Translating gives CASSPPDGNYGYTF.